The 29 T cell receptor beta chains given below trace back to one sample, sequenced in a study of vaccination effects on CD4 cells after COVID-19. The antigens for these receptors are not known. The protocol was immunoSEQ multiplex PCR, while the TCRdb copy is restricted to in-frame clones and leaves out a portion. Among 15,000 or so clones, more than 70% were seen once, and the ten largest hold about 26%. Under the ViraFEST assay, PBMC were stimulated with viral peptide pools so that antigen-specific CD4+ T cells expanded. Sequencing was performed afterwards. The culture ran for 10 days before CD4+ T cells were isolated. This person's SARS-CoV-2 infection, confirmed by PCR, occurred between March and December 2020. As their vaccination, participants received two doses of either BNT162b2 or mRNA-1273. This sample comprised CD4+ T cells from PBMCs cultured with HCoV-NL63 spike peptides, obtained after COVID-19 vaccination. Source of these receptors: a human donor who had a prior SARS-CoV-2 infection.

The J gene is TRBJ2-2, the V gene TRBV5-5; no clear D gene. Germline V gene data show CDR1 as SGHKS and CDR2 as YYEKEE (reference sequence). The CDR3 extends over 14 amino acids. V was pared by 1 base and J by 6 bases, with 10 bases between. This CDR3 reads CASSLSVGPGELFF. The CDR3, as DNA: TGTGCCAGCAGCTTGAGCGTGGGTCCCGGGGAGCTGTTTTTT.

This clone appeared a few times. CDR3 region: CSVEGVGLAGLSFNEQFF. CDR3 coding DNA: TGCAGCGTTGAAGGAGTCGGGCTAGCGGGATTAAGCTTCAATGAGCAGTTCTTC. The rearrangement uses TRBV29-1 and TRBJ2-1; TRBD2 agrees at 9 bases. The J segment lost 6 bases and the V segment lost 1 base, leaving 16 bases of the junction unmatched. CDR1 is SQVTM and CDR2 is ANQGSEA in the germline V gene. The length of the CDR3 is 18 residues.

This clone turned up a few times. V usage is TRBV11-1 and J usage is TRBJ2-3; TRBD2 might be the D (5 bases). The V and J ends lost 5 bases and 4 bases respectively, with 10 bases between them. In germline, CDR1 is SGHAT, CDR2 FQDESV (reference sequence). The CDR3 has 13 residues. The CDR3 is CASSPSLADTQYF. In DNA, the CDR3 is TGTGCCAGCAGCCCTAGCCTAGCAGATACGCAGTATTTT.

The chain joins TRBV5-1 to TRBJ2-5, with D perhaps matching TRBD1 (5 bases). Germline CDR1 and CDR2: SGHRS and YFSETQ. Trimming took 2 bases from V and 2 from J, leaving 7 bases between them. This CDR3 has 13 amino acids. CDR3 in amino acids: CASSFDRQETQYF. CDR3 DNA: TGCGCCAGCAGCTTCGACAGACAAGAGACCCAGTACTTC.

The J gene is TRBJ1-2, the V gene TRBV5-4; D not certain. V shed 0 bases and J shed 7 bases, with 10 bases lying between them. This CDR3 spans 13 amino acids. In germline, CDR1 is SGHNT, CDR2 YYREEE (reference sequence). The CDR3 sequence: CASSLGFFGGYTF. CDR3 DNA: TGTGCCAGCAGCTTGGGTTTTTTTGGTGGCTACACCTTC.

This chain links TRBV6-1 with TRBJ2-7; D is undetermined. This CDR3 spans 13 amino acids. V shed 1 base and J shed 3 bases, with 7 bases lying between them. The germline CDR1 and CDR2 sequences are MNHNS and SASEGT. The CDR3 DNA reads TGTGCCAGCAGTGAAGGTTGGGGCTACGAGCAGTACTTC. Residues: CASSEGWGYEQYF.

The V call is TRBV3-1 (or the pseudogene TRBV3-2), the J call TRBJ2-1, with TRBD1 matching 9 bases. CDR1 LGHDT and CDR2 YNNKEL come from the germline V gene (reference sequence). The CDR3 spans 16 residues. The V gene end was trimmed by 5 bases and the J gene end by 3 bases; junction bases not matched to a gene: 8. This CDR3 is CASSDRTGAVYNEQFF. CDR3 DNA sequence: TGTGCCAGCAGCGACAGGACAGGGGCCGTCTACAATGAGCAGTTCTTC.

The chain joins TRBV10-1 to TRBJ2-3, with D perhaps TRBD1 or TRBD2 (5 bases each). The V and J ends lost 6 bases and 5 bases respectively, with 24 bases between them. Germline-derived CDR1 and CDR2 are WNHNN and SYGVQD (reference sequence). The CDR3 is made up of 17 amino acids. The CDR3 nucleotides are TGCGCCAGCAGAAAAAGGAGGTTCGGGACCCGGGGAGATACGCAGTATTTT. This sequence encodes CASRKRRFGTRGDTQYF.

The sample holds a few counts of this clone. The CDR3 is CASSSRGGSGLYNEQFF. The CDR3 nucleotides read TGCGCCAGCAGCTCACGAGGTGGTAGCGGTCTTTACAATGAGCAGTTCTTC. The chain couples TRBV5-1 to TRBJ2-1, with D possibly matching TRBD2 (6 bases). V dropped 3 bases and J dropped 4 bases, with 20 bases sitting between them. This CDR3 region has 17 residues. The germline V gene has CDR1 SGHRS and CDR2 YFSETQ.

This clone appeared a single time. The J gene is TRBJ2-5, the V gene TRBV5-3; 8 nucleotides line up with TRBD1. TRBV5-3 counts as an open reading frame of uncertain function. With 3 bases clipped from V and 5 bases from J, the junction kept 0 bases outside the gene matches. This CDR3 is 12 amino acids long. CDR3 nucleotides: TGTGCCAGAAGCTGGGACAGGGAGACCCAGTACTTC. Its protein is CARSWDRETQYF.

The chain employs TRBV6-5 and TRBJ1-3; possible D gene TRBD1, 5 bases. The V end lost 2 bases, the J end lost 4 bases, and 12 bases lay between the germline ends. This CDR3 has 15 residues. CDR1 is MNHEY, CDR2 SVGAGI, per germline. The CDR3 is CASSYNGGSGNTIYF. The CDR3 DNA reads TGTGCCAGCAGTTACAATGGGGGTTCCGGAAACACCATATATTTT.

The chain is built from TRBV10-3 and TRBJ1-1; no clear D gene. Germline assignment: CDR1 ENHRY and CDR2 SYGVKD. V lost 8 bases and J lost 8, with 6 bases in between. The CDR3 loop spans 9 amino acids. The CDR3 nucleotides read TGTGCCATCGGAGAAGAAGCTTTCTTT. Translation: CAIGEEAFF.

The V gene is TRBV7-3, the J gene TRBJ2-7; 9 nucleotides align to TRBD2. V was pared by 5 bases and J by 9 bases, with 14 bases of the junction left unmatched. This CDR3 has 15 residues. Germline CDR1 and CDR2: SGHTA and FQGTGA. CDR3 region: CASSASGGTLYVQYF. CDR3 in DNA: TGTGCCAGCAGCGCGAGCGGGGGGACTCTCTATGTGCAGTACTTC.

The genes are TRBV18 and TRBJ1-2; D remains ambiguous. Germline values: CDR1 KGHSH, CDR2 LQKENI. This CDR3 is built from 15 residues. The V end was cut by 3 bases, the J end by 0 bases, with 11 bases between. The CDR3: CASSPALDPNYGYTF. CDR3 DNA: TGTGCCAGCTCACCGGCCTTGGACCCTAACTATGGCTACACCTTC.

This rearrangement joins TRBV18 to TRBJ2-2; a weak D match, TRBD2 (5 bases). Germline CDR1 and CDR2: KGHSH and LQKENI. The ends were cut back, 3 bases at V and 0 bases at J, with 14 bases in the middle. CDR3 length: 17 amino acids. The CDR3, as DNA: TGTGCCAGCTCACCGGCCGGAGGTCTCACGAACACCGGGGAGCTGTTTTTT. Its translation is CASSPAGGLTNTGELFF.

The gene calls are TRBV5-5 and TRBJ2-7; D is unclear. Germline CDR1 and CDR2: SGHKS and YYEKEE (reference sequence). The CDR3 length is 13 residues. The V end lost 2 bases, the J end lost 2 bases, and 8 bases lay between the germline ends. In nucleotides, the CDR3 is TGTGCCAGCAGCTTTTCACCTACCTACGAGCAGTACTTC. Protein: CASSFSPTYEQYF.

The chain couples TRBV11-2 to TRBJ2-1, with 9 bases aligning to TRBD2. This CDR3 is built from 15 residues. The trim removed 5 bases at V and 8 bases at J, leaving 10 bases unmatched. Germline V CDR1 and CDR2: SGHAT, FQNNGV. The CDR3: CASSARGGSFDEQFF. The CDR3, as DNA: TGTGCCAGCAGCGCGCGGGGGGGCTCTTTCGATGAGCAGTTCTTC.

The chain has TRBV27 and TRBJ2-5; D is undetermined. V shed 3 bases and J shed 2 bases, with 10 bases lying between them. This CDR3 is 14 amino acids long. Germline loops: CDR1 MNHEY, CDR2 SMNVEV (reference sequence). The CDR3 DNA reads TGTGCCAGCAGTTTCCATCAGGCACAAGAGACCCAGTACTTC. Protein product: CASSFHQAQETQYF.

The chain joins TRBV7-3 to TRBJ2-3; TRBD2 matches 10 bases. CDR1 is SGHTA, CDR2 FQGTGA, per germline. Trimming took 5 bases from V and 4 from J; bases not matched to a gene: 9. The CDR3 extends over 16 amino acids. For the CDR3, the DNA is TGTGCCAGCAGCACCTTAGCGGGAGGAGTCGCAGATACGCAGTATTTT. This codes for CASSTLAGGVADTQYF.

V and J are TRBV2 and TRBJ1-5; possibly TRBD1 for D (5 bases). Germline CDR1 is SNHLY and CDR2 is FYNNEI. V was clipped by 3 bases and J by 2 bases, with 11 bases between them. CDR3 size: 15 residues. This CDR3 is CASSERQGGNQPQHF. In DNA, the CDR3 is TGTGCCAGCAGTGAGCGGCAGGGAGGCAATCAGCCCCAGCATTTT.

The V call is TRBV2, the J call TRBJ1-2; D possibly corresponds to TRBD1 (6 bases). Germline V gene sequence: CDR1 SNHLY, CDR2 FYNNEI. The CDR3 covers 12 residues. The V gene lost 7 bases and the J gene lost 4 bases, with 10 bases spanning the gap. CDR3 nucleotides: TGTGCCAGCACTGGCAGGGGCTATGGCTACACCTTC. Translating gives CASTGRGYGYTF.

The gene calls are TRBV4-2 and TRBJ1-6, with 7 nucleotides matching TRBD1. Germline V gene data show CDR1 as LGHNA and CDR2 as YNFKEQ. V gave up 0 bases and J gave up 4 bases; unmatched junction bases: 6. CDR3 size: 17 residues. CDR3: CASSQDPRGGYNSPLHF. The DNA of the CDR3 is TGTGCCAGCAGCCAAGACCCCAGGGGGGGATATAATTCACCCCTCCACTTT.

The chain links TRBV25-1 to TRBJ1-1; D gene uncertain. With 4 bases removed from V and 7 bases from J, the gap between germline ends came to 10 bases. CDR1 is MGHDK and CDR2 is SYGVNS in the germline V gene. The length of the CDR3 is 12 residues. CDR3 nucleotide sequence: TGTGCCAGCAGTGCAAATAACTATGAAGCTTTCTTT. Its translation: CASSANNYEAFF.

This rearrangement joins TRBV9 to TRBJ2-7; 14 nucleotides match TRBD2. This CDR3 region has 16 residues. Germline CDR1 reads SGDLS; CDR2 reads YYNGEE. V shed 4 bases, J shed 7 bases, and the junction held 10 bases outside the gene matches. DNA of the CDR3: TGTGCCAGCAGCCCCTTCGGACTAGCGGGAGGAGGAGAGCAGTACTTC. This codes for CASSPFGLAGGGEQYF.

The CDR3 DNA reads as TGTGCCAGCAGCTTATGGGCTAACTATGGCTACACCTTC. Translating it yields CASSLWANYGYTF. The chain has TRBV7-2 and TRBJ1-2; D is ambiguous. Trimming took 2 bases from V and 0 from J, leaving 4 bases between them. Germline V gives CDR1 SGHTA, CDR2 FQGNSA. This CDR3 is built from 13 residues.

A few counts support this clone. The V call is TRBV5-1, the J call TRBJ2-7; D uncertain. The ends were cut back, 2 bases at V and 0 bases at J, with 9 bases in the middle. Germline values: CDR1 SGHRS, CDR2 YFSETQ. This CDR3 comprises 14 residues. CDR3 coding DNA: TGCGCCAGCAGCTTTATAGACACCTCCTACGAGCAGTACTTC. This encodes CASSFIDTSYEQYF. The full variable domain, with the rest looked up from reference TRBV5-1 and TRBJ2-7, is KAGVTQTPRYLIKTRGQQVTLSCSPISGHRSVSWYQQTPGQGLQFLFEYFSETQRNKGNFPGRFSGRQFSNSRSEMNVSTLELGDSALYLCASSFIDTSYEQYFGPGTRLTVT.

V gene TRBV11-3 combines with J gene TRBJ2-3; D may be TRBD2 (6 bases). The germline V gene encodes CDR1 SGHNT and CDR2 YENEEA. The CDR3 is 14 residues long. V lost 1 base and J lost 4, with 9 bases in between. CDR3 sequence: CASSLGGDADTQYF. The DNA for the CDR3 is TGTGCCAGCAGCTTAGGGGGGGACGCAGATACGCAGTATTTT.

The chain combines TRBV7-8 with TRBJ2-2; 7 nucleotides match TRBD1. CDR1 and CDR2 (germline): SGHVS, FQNEAQ. This CDR3 has 17 amino acids. The J segment lost 1 base and the V segment lost 1 base, leaving 6 bases of the junction unmatched. CDR3 in DNA: TGTGCCAGCAGCTTAGTCGACAGGGCGTGGAACACCGGGGAGCTGTTTTTT. Its protein product is CASSLVDRAWNTGELFF.

The V call is TRBV11-1, the J call TRBJ2-2; D unclear. CDR3 length equals 13 residues. Germline lookup yields CDR1 SGHAT and CDR2 FQDESV (reference sequence). V lost 3 bases, J lost 3 bases, and 5 bases lay in between. CDR3 amino acids: CASSFRDTGELFF. The CDR3 nucleotides read TGTGCCAGCAGCTTCCGGGACACCGGGGAGCTGTTTTTT.